A single sample gave rise to the 23 T cell receptor beta chains below, sequenced in a study of CD8+CD57+ T cells in acquired aplastic anemia. Before being chosen for sequencing, patients had shown CD8+CD57+ cell expansion by flow cytometry. Using genomic DNA as the template, TCR beta VDJ and CDR3 profiling was carried out. TCRdb independently ran MiXCR on the reads; one entry per CDR3 protein. The data contain more than 95,000 distinct CDR3 sequences, almost 40% of them singletons. Sequences were obtained from sorted CD4+, CD8+, or CD8+CD57+ T cells (not recorded which) from PBMCs. Receptor source: a human donor with aplastic anemia.

There are a few counts of this clonotype. The CDR3 region has the DNA TGCAGTGCCCCCCATGCGGGGGGTCTTTCGGGAGAGCAGTTCTTC. Amino acids: CSAPHAGGLSGEQFF. The chain has TRBV20-1 and TRBJ2-1; the match to TRBD2 covers 8 bases. This CDR3 region has 15 residues. V trimming: 6 bases; J trimming: 10 bases; junction bases outside the gene matches: 17. CDR1 and CDR2 (germline): DFQATT, SNEGSKA (reference sequence).

This clonotype was observed at least ten times. This chain links TRBV7-8 with TRBJ2-3, with D possibly matching TRBD2 (6 bases). The CDR3 runs to 14 residues. V shed 3 bases and J shed 1 base, with 8 bases lying between them. Germline CDR1 SGHVS, CDR2 FQNEAQ. CDR3 DNA: TGTGCCAGCAGCTTCGGCGGGGGCACAGATACGCAGTATTTT. Translated, it gives CASSFGGGTDTQYF.

The chain recombines TRBV19 with TRBJ1-4; D might be TRBD1 (5 bases). The CDR3 length is 15 residues. Deletions cut 8 bases from V and 0 bases from J, with 13 bases between. CDR1 is LNHDA, CDR2 SQIVND, per germline (reference sequence). The CDR3 is CASGTTGATNEKLFF. DNA of the CDR3: TGTGCCAGTGGTACTACGGGGGCAACTAATGAAAAACTGTTTTTT. Based on the CDR3 plus reference TRBV19 and TRBJ1-4, the full variable domain is DGGITQSPKYLFRKEGQNVTLSCEQNLNHDAMYWYRQDPGQGLRLIYYSQIVNDFQKGDIAEGYSVSREKKESFPLTVTSAQKNPTAFYLCASGTTGATNEKLFFGSGTQLSVL.

This clonotype was counted at least ten times. CDR3 sequence (DNA): TGTGCCAGTAGTGGGGACAGTCGAAGTCAGCCCCAGCATTTT. Translation: CASSGDSRSQPQHF. This chain uses TRBV19 with TRBJ1-5, with TRBD1 matching over 7 bases. Looked up from germline, CDR1 is LNHDA and CDR2 is SQIVND (reference sequence). This CDR3 contains 14 residues. Trimming removed 5 bases from V and 6 bases from J; junction bases left unmatched: 7.

This clonotype has just a few counts. The chain is built from TRBV2 and TRBJ1-6; D gene uncertain. The length of the CDR3 is 12 residues. Germline V CDR1 and CDR2: SNHLY, FYNNEI. Trimming pared 6 bases from V and 5 bases from J, leaving 5 bases between. Here the CDR3 DNA reads TGTGCCAGCAGGGGCGATAATTCACCCCTCCACTTT. This gives the protein CASRGDNSPLHF.

Remarks on this clonotype: A much larger clone differs by one base, so this may be a read error. The V call is TRBV12-3 or TRBV12-4, the J call TRBJ2-3; 11 nucleotides agree with TRBD2. CDR3 length: 17 residues. CDR3 residues: CASSLGASGGLTGTQYF. CDR3 DNA: TGTGCCAGCAGTTTAGGGGCTAGCGGGGGGCTCACAGGTACGCAGTATTTT.

This clonotype was seen a few times. V usage is TRBV20-1 and J usage is TRBJ2-1; D may match TRBD1 or TRBD2 (5 bases each). The V end was cut by 3 bases, the J end by 8 bases, with 29 bases between. Germline values: CDR1 DFQATT, CDR2 SNEGSKA (reference sequence). There are 18 residues in the CDR3. The CDR3 bases are TGCAGTGCTAGCCCCGATTGGAACTTGGGGCCCCGAGGGGATGAGCAGTTCTTC. Translating gives CSASPDWNLGPRGDEQFF.

This clonotype was seen ten or more times. The rearrangement joins TRBV24-1 to TRBJ2-1; 8 positions match TRBD1. After removal of 7 bases from V and 7 bases from J, the junction contained 14 bases not matched to a gene. Germline V CDR1 and CDR2: KGHDR, SFDVKD. The CDR3 sequence is 16 residues long. The CDR3, as DNA: TGTGCCACCAGCCCCCCGACGGGCAGGGGGCCGAATGAGCAGTTCTTC. Amino acid sequence: CATSPPTGRGPNEQFF.

In its sample, this clonotype was seen many times. This rearrangement joins TRBV5-1 to TRBJ2-3; D remains unclear. Germline values: CDR1 SGHRS, CDR2 YFSETQ. With 3 bases removed from V and 3 bases from J, the gap between germline ends came to 11 bases. This CDR3 region has 14 residues. CDR3 loop: CASSSGPDTDTQYF. The CDR3 DNA is TGCGCCAGCAGCTCCGGACCGGATACAGATACGCAGTATTTT. The full variable domain, completed using reference TRBV5-1 and TRBJ2-3, is KAGVTQTPRYLIKTRGQQVTLSCSPISGHRSVSWYQQTPGQGLQFLFEYFSETQRNKGNFPGRFSGRQFSNSRSEMNVSTLELGDSALYLCASSSGPDTDTQYFGPGTRLTVL.

This clonotype was seen many times. This sequence joins TRBV19 and TRBJ1-1; D is possibly TRBD1 (5 bases). The CDR3 runs 14 residues. V was clipped by 3 bases and J by 5 bases, with 13 bases between them. From germline, CDR1 is LNHDA and CDR2 SQIVND (reference sequence). The CDR3: CASSIGGGRTEAFF. The CDR3 nucleotides read TGTGCCAGTAGTATTGGGGGGGGTAGAACTGAAGCTTTCTTT.

The genes are TRBV15 and TRBJ1-1; TRBD1 is a possible D gene (6 bases). V dropped 0 bases and J dropped 0 bases, with 17 bases sitting between them. Germline CDR1 reads LNHNV; CDR2 reads YYDKDF (reference sequence). The CDR3 has 18 residues. CDR3 region: CATSRDRNRARMNTEAFF. In DNA form, the CDR3 reads TGTGCCACCAGCAGAGATCGGAACAGGGCTCGCATGAACACTGAAGCTTTCTTT.

The chain recombines TRBV10-3 with TRBJ2-7, with D unresolved. The CDR3 covers 12 residues. V was pared by 0 bases and J by 5 bases, with 5 bases between. Germline V gives CDR1 ENHRY, CDR2 SYGVKD. In DNA, the CDR3 is TGTGCCATCAGTGAGTCAAGGAACGAGCAGTACTTC. This encodes CAISESRNEQYF.

The gene calls are TRBV7-9 and TRBJ1-5; no reliable D call. Germline lookup yields CDR1 SEHNR and CDR2 FQNEAQ (reference sequence). Trimming took off 9 bases at V and 7 bases at J, with 7 bases between the two ends. The CDR3 is 10 amino acids. The CDR3: CASSGQPQHF. CDR3 nucleotide sequence: TGTGCCAGTAGTGGACAGCCCCAGCATTTT.

There are many counts of this clonotype. V and J are TRBV20-1 and TRBJ2-7; a weak D match, TRBD1 (5 bases). V lost 3 bases, J lost 1 base, and 10 bases lay in between. Germline V gene lookup returns CDR1 DFQATT and CDR2 SNEGSKA (reference sequence). The CDR3 extends over 13 amino acids. CDR3 DNA: TGCAGTGCTAGTGGAGACAGTTCCTACGAGCAGTACGTC. This codes for CSASGDSSYEQYV.

This clonotype was detected ten times or more. The chain has TRBV19 and TRBJ1-2; D is uncertain. Trimming stripped 6 bases from V and 4 bases from J, with 9 bases between. Germline loops: CDR1 LNHDA, CDR2 SQIVND (reference sequence). The CDR3 extends over 12 amino acids. Written as DNA, the CDR3 is TGTGCCAGTAGCACAACGCGCTATGGCTACACCTTC. This gives the protein CASSTTRYGYTF.

In nucleotides, the CDR3 is TGTGCCAGCAGCCCCCGGACAGGGGCGATGAACACTGAAGCTTTCTTT. Residues: CASSPRTGAMNTEAFF. J is TRBJ1-1 and V is TRBV3-1, with 9 bases that match TRBD1. Per the germline V gene, CDR1 is LGHDT and CDR2 is YNNKEL (reference sequence). CDR3 length: 16 residues. J was trimmed by 0 bases and V by 4 bases; bases with no gene match: 6.

This chain connects TRBV20-1 to TRBJ2-3, with D uncertain. Germline CDR1 is DFQATT and CDR2 is SNEGSKA (reference sequence). CDR3 length equals 15 residues. Between the trimmed V and J ends, which lost 5 bases and 5 bases, there was a span of 20 bases. CDR3 DNA sequence: TGCAGTGCTCCGTCGCCAAGCACTTTTGGAGATACGCAGTATTTT. Amino acids: CSAPSPSTFGDTQYF.

With respect to this clonotype: A much bigger clone sits one base away, suggesting this may be a read error. The CDR3 ends on some other residue instead of the conserved phenylalanine or tryptophan, so this is likely a read error. The rearrangement links TRBV29-1 to TRBJ1-1, with no clear D. V was cut by 4 bases and J by 1 base, with 7 bases left in between. Per germline, CDR1 SQVTM and CDR2 ANQGSEA. The CDR3 has 12 residues. The CDR3 protein is CSVVSANTEAFS. Written as DNA, the CDR3 is TGCAGCGTTGTGAGTGCGAACACTGAAGCTTTCTCT.

The V call is TRBV29-1, the J call TRBJ2-7; the match to TRBD2 covers 7 bases. V lost 7 bases, J lost 3 bases, and 9 bases stayed unmatched. In germline, CDR1 is SQVTM, CDR2 ANQGSEA. CDR3 length equals 13 residues. CDR3 sequence reads: CSGAGGGDYEQYF. The CDR3 DNA follows: TGCAGCGGCGCCGGTGGGGGGGACTACGAGCAGTACTTC.

This rearrangement joins TRBV7-9 to TRBJ2-5, with 11 bases lining up with TRBD2. With V trimmed by 6 bases and J by 7 bases, 10 bases remained unmatched. This CDR3 is built from 15 residues. Germline CDR1 reads SEHNR; CDR2 reads FQNEAQ (reference sequence). This CDR3 is CASSLSGGASGTQYF. The CDR3 DNA reads as TGTGCCAGCAGTCTTAGCGGGGGGGCCTCGGGGACCCAGTACTTC.

This clonotype occurred many times. The chain is built from TRBV6-1 and TRBJ1-6; maybe TRBD1 (5 bases). The V end lost 7 bases, the J end lost 4 bases, and 23 bases lay between the germline ends. The CDR3 runs to 18 residues. From germline, CDR1 is MNHNS and CDR2 SASEGT. The CDR3 loop reads CASTPPGLVIEYNSPLHF. CDR3 coding DNA: TGTGCCAGCACTCCCCCGGGACTCGTAATCGAGTATAATTCACCCCTCCACTTT.

This clonotype has just a few counts. This may be a read error: a much more frequent sequence differs by one nucleotide. V usage is TRBV20-1 and J usage is TRBJ2-4, with 8 bases that match TRBD1. The CDR3 extends over 12 amino acids. J gave up 12 bases and V 4 bases, and 8 bases lay outside the gene matches. CDR1 is DFQATT and CDR2 is SNEGSKA in the germline V gene (reference sequence). CDR3 DNA sequence: TGCAGTGCTAATTTACAGGGGGACACTCAGTACTTC. Its translation: CSANLQGDTQYF.

This sequence joins TRBV18 and TRBJ1-5; tentative D call: TRBD1 (6 bases). Trimming removed 6 bases from V and 8 bases from J, with 14 bases in between. Germline values: CDR1 KGHSH, CDR2 LQKENI. CDR3 length: 13 residues. CDR3: CASSPGAGEPQHF. For the CDR3, the DNA is TGTGCCAGCTCGCCGGGGGCGGGGGAGCCCCAGCATTTT. The full variable domain, with the rest looked up from reference TRBV18 and TRBJ1-5, is NAGVMQNPRHLVRRRGQEARLRCSPMKGHSHVYWYRQLPEEGLKFMVYLQKENIIDESGMPKERFSAEFPKEGPSILRIQQVVRGDSAAYFCASSPGAGEPQHFGDGTRLSIL.